This TCR beta chain was documented in a study of CD4 T cells in relation to SARS-CoV-2 and coronaviruses. Study-wide points: Compared with monoreactive clones, crossreactive clones showed significantly weaker SARS-CoV-2 expansion.

The unexposed donors gave CD4+ T cells in about 2011-2018, prior to COVID-19. Naive and memory CD4+ T cells were separated from cryopreserved PBMCs. TCRdb's table, derived via immunoSEQ multiplex PCR, lists solely in-frame clones and lacks some. The table has about 68,000 clones, roughly 93% seen once. A remark on this clone: What it binds is not known.

The specimen sequenced was naive CD4+ T cells from PBMCs. Subset reported: naive CD4+ T cells isolated by negative enrichment. This clonotype was sampled from a human donor in good health.

The CDR3 DNA is TGTGCCAGCAGCGACAGGGACAACAATGAGCAGTTCTTC. Its translation is CASSDRDNNEQFF. This rearrangement joins TRBV6-4 to TRBJ2-1, with 7 bases aligning to TRBD1. In germline, CDR1 is MRHNA, CDR2 SNTAGT. This CDR3 has 13 residues. V shed 6 bases, J shed 5 bases, and the junction held 4 bases outside the gene matches.